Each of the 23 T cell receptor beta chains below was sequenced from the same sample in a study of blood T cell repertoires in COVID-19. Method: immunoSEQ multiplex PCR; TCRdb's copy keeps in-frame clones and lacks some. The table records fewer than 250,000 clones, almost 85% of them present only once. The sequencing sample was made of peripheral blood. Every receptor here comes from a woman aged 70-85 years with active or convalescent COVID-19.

CDR3 DNA: TGTGCCAGCAGCGTTGGGGGCGCCCTGGACCAGCCCCAGCATTTT. It codes for CASSVGGALDQPQHF. The rearrangement uses TRBV9 and TRBJ1-5; weak D call: TRBD1 (6 bases). The CDR3 is made up of 15 amino acids. CDR1 and CDR2 from the germline V gene are SGDLS and YYNGEE. V lost 2 bases, J lost 7 bases, and 16 bases lay in between. Based on the CDR3 plus reference TRBV9 and TRBJ1-5, the full variable domain is DSGVTQTPKHLITATGQRVTLRCSPRSGDLSVYWYQQSLDQGLQFLIQYYNGEERAKGNILERFSAQQFPDLHSELNLSSLELGDSALYFCASSVGGALDQPQHFGDGTRLSIL.

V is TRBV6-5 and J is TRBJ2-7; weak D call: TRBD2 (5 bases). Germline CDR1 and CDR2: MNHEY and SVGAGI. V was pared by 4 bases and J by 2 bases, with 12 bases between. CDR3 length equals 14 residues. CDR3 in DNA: TGTGCCAGCAGTTTATCCTCCGGGACCTACGAGCAGTACTTC. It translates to CASSLSSGTYEQYF.

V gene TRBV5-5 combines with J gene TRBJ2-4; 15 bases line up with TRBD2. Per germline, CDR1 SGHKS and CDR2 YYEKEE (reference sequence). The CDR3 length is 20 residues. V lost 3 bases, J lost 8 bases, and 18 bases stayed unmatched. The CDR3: CASSSTGGRGLAGGGDIQYF. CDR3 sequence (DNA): TGTGCCAGCAGCTCAACAGGGGGCAGGGGACTAGCGGGAGGAGGCGACATTCAGTACTTC.

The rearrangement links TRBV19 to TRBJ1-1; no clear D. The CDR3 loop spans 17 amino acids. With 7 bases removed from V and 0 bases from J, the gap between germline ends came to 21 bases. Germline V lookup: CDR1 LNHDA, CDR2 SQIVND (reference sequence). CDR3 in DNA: TGTGCCAGTACCGACCACGGTAAGGGAGGGATGAACACTGAAGCTTTCTTT. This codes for CASTDHGKGGMNTEAFF.

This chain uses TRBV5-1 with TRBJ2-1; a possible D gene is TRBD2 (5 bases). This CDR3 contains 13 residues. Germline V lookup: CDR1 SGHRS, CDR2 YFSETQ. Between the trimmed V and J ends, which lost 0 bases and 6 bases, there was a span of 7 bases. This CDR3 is CASSLVLGNEQFF. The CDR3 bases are TGCGCCAGCAGCTTGGTACTAGGCAATGAGCAGTTCTTC.

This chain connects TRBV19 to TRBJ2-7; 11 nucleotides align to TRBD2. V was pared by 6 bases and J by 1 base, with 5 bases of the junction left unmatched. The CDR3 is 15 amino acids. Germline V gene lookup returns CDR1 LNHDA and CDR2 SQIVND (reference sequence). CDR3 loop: CASRLLAGASYEQYF. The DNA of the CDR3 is TGTGCCAGTAGGTTACTAGCGGGAGCTTCCTACGAGCAGTACTTC.

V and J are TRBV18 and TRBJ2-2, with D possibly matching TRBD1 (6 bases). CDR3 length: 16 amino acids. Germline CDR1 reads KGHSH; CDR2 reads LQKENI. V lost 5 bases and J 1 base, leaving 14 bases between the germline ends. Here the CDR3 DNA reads TGTGCCAGCTCATCCCCAAAGGACAGGAACACCGGGGAGCTGTTTTTT. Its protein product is CASSSPKDRNTGELFF.

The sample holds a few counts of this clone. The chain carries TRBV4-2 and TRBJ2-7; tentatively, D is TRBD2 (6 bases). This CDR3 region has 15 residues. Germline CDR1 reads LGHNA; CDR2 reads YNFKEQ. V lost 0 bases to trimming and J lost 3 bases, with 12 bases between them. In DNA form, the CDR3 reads TGTGCCAGCAGCCAAGAAGGGGAGGTTTACTACGAGCAGTACTTC. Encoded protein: CASSQEGEVYYEQYF.

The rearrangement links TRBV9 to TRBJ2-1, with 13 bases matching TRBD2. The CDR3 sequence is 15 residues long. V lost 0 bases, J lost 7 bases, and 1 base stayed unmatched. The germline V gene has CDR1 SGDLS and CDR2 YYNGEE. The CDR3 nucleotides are TGTGCCAGCAGCGTAGCGACTAGCGGGAGGAATGAGCAGTTCTTC. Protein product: CASSVATSGRNEQFF.

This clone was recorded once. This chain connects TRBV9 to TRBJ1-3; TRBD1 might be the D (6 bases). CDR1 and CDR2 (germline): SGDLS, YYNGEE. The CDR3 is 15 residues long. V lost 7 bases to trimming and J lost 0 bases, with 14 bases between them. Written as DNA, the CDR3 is TGTGCCAGCGGGGGCAGAGGGGTCTCTGGAAACACCATATATTTT. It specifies CASGGRGVSGNTIYF.

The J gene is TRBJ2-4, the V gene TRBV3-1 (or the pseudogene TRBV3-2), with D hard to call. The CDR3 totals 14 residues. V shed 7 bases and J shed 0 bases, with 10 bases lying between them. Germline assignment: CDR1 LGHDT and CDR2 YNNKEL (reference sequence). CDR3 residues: CASTESLAKNIQYF. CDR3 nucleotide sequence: TGTGCCAGCACCGAGAGTCTAGCCAAAAACATTCAGTACTTC.

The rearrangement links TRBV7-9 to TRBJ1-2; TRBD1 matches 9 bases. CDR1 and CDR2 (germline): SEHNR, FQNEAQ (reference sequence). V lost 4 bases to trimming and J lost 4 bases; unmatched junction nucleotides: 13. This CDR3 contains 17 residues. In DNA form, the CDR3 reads TGTGCCAGCAGCTCTACTGGGACAGGGCGCGAGGGCTATGGCTACACCTTC. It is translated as CASSSTGTGREGYGYTF.

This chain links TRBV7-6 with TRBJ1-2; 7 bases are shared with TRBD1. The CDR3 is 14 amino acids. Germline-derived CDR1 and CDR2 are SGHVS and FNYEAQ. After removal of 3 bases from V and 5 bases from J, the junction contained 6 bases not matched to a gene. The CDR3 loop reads CASSLEGQTYGYTF. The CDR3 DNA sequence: TGTGCCAGCAGCTTGGAGGGACAGACTTATGGCTACACCTTC.

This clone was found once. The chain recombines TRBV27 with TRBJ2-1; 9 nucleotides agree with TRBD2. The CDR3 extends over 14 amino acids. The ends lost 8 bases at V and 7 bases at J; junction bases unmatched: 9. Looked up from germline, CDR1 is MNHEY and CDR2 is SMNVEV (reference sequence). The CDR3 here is CASLSWTSVNEQFF. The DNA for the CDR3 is TGTGCCAGCCTCAGCTGGACTAGCGTAAATGAGCAGTTCTTC.

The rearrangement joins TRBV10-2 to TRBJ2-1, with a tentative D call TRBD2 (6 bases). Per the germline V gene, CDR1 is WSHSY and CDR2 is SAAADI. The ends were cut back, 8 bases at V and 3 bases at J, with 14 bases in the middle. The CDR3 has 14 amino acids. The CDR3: CASSPTSFYNEQFF. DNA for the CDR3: TGCGCCAGCTCCCCGACTAGTTTCTACAATGAGCAGTTCTTC.

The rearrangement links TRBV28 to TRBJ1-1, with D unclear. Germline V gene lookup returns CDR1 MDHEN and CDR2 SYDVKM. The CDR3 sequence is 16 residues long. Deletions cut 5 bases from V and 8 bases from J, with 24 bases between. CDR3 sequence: CASSLSGSFNPREAFF. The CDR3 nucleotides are TGTGCCAGCAGTCTATCCGGGAGCTTTAATCCGCGGGAAGCTTTCTTT.

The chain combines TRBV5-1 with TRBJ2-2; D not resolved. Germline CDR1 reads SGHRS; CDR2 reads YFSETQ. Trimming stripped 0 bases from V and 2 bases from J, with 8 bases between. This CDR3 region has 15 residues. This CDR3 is CASSLALSNTGELFF. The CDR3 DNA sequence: TGCGCCAGCAGCTTGGCCTTGTCTAACACCGGGGAGCTGTTTTTT.

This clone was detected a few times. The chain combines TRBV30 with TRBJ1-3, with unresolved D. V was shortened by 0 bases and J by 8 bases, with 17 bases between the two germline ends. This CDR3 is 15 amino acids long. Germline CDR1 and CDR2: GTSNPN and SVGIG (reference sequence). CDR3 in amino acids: CAWSVPVTGGDTIYF. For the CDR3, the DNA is TGTGCCTGGAGTGTGCCGGTCACGGGCGGGGACACCATATATTTT.

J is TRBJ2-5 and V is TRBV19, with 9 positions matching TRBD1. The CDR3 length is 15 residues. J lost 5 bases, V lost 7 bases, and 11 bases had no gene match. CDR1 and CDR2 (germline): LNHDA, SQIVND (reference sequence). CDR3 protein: CASNRPGQGIETQYF. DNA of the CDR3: TGTGCCAGTAATAGACCGGGACAGGGTATCGAGACCCAGTACTTC.

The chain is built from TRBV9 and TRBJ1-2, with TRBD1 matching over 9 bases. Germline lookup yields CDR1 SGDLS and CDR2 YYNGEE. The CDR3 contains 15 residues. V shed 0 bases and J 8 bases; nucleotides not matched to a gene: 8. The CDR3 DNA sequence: TGTGCCAGCAGCGTAGCTATGGGGACAGGGAACGGCTACACCTTC. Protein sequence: CASSVAMGTGNGYTF.

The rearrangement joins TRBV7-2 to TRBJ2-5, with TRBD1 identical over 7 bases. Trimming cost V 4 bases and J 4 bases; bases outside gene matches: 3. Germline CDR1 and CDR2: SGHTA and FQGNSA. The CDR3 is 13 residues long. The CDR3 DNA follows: TGTGCCAGCAGCTCCGACAGGGTAGAGACCCAGTACTTC. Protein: CASSSDRVETQYF.

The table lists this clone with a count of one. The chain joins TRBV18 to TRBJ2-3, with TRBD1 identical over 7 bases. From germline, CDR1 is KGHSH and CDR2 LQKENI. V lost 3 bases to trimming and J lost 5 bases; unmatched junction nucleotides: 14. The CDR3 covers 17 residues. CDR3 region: CASSPRVWQGVEDTQYF. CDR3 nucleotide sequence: TGTGCCAGCTCACCGAGGGTCTGGCAGGGGGTGGAAGATACGCAGTATTTT.

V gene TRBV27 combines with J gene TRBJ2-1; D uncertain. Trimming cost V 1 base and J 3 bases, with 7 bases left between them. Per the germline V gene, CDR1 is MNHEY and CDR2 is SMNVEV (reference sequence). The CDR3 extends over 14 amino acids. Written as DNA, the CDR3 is TGTGCCAGCAGTTTATTGGGCCTCTACAATGAGCAGTTCTTC. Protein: CASSLLGLYNEQFF.